One sample yielded the 30 T cell receptor beta chains listed below, sequenced in a study of blood T cell repertoires in COVID-19. Assay: immunoSEQ multiplex PCR; the TCRdb copy retains only in-frame clones and omits some. Of around 110,000 clones listed, over 75% are singletons. The specimen was peripheral blood. Every receptor here comes from a woman in her 70s with acute or convalescent COVID-19.

The rearrangement uses TRBV7-2 and TRBJ2-5, with 14 bases identical to TRBD2. The V segment lost 0 bases and the J segment 4 bases; nucleotides outside the gene matches: 10. Per the germline V gene, CDR1 is SGHTA and CDR2 is FQGNSA. This CDR3 spans 19 amino acids. The CDR3 region has the DNA TGTGCCAGCAGCTTAGCCCCCGCGACTAGCGGGGGGGCTTTAGAGACCCAGTACTTC. Translation: CASSLAPATSGGALETQYF.

The rearrangement links TRBV6-5 to TRBJ1-1; 7 nucleotides agree with TRBD1. Germline CDR1 is MNHEY and CDR2 is SVGAGI. The CDR3 sequence is 14 residues long. The V and J ends lost 7 bases and 5 bases, in that order; junction bases with no gene match: 10. The DNA of the CDR3 is TGTGCCAGCATGGACAGGTGGTTAAGAACTGAAGCTTTCTTT. It encodes CASMDRWLRTEAFF.

The J gene is TRBJ2-7, the V gene TRBV7-8; 12 bases fit TRBD2. Losses at the gene ends were 2 bases for V and 0 bases for J; bases not matched to a gene: 8. Germline values: CDR1 SGHVS, CDR2 FQNEAQ. This CDR3 is 18 amino acids long. The CDR3 here is CASSLTSGGLTYSYEQYV. CDR3 in DNA: TGTGCCAGCAGCTTAACTAGCGGGGGGCTAACCTACTCCTACGAGCAGTACGTC.

The rearrangement links TRBV7-2 to TRBJ2-7, with D possibly TRBD1 on 6 matching bases. V lost 1 base, J lost 3 bases, and 10 bases lay in between. Germline V gene lookup returns CDR1 SGHTA and CDR2 FQGNSA. The CDR3 extends over 14 amino acids. The CDR3: CASSLGQGFYEQYF. The CDR3 region has the DNA TGTGCCAGCAGCTTAGGCCAGGGGTTCTACGAGCAGTACTTC.

In DNA form, the CDR3 reads TGTGCCACCAGCAGAGATTTCAGGGTAAGGAACACCGGGGAGCTGTTTTTT. It yields the protein CATSRDFRVRNTGELFF. The chain joins TRBV15 to TRBJ2-2; D is perhaps TRBD1 (5 bases). There are 17 residues in the CDR3. Looked up from germline, CDR1 is LNHNV and CDR2 is YYDKDF (reference sequence). Trimming removed 0 bases at V and 1 base at J, with 12 bases between.

The J gene is TRBJ1-2, the V gene TRBV5-4; the match to TRBD1 covers 7 bases. The J segment lost 4 bases and the V segment lost 5 bases, leaving 14 bases of the junction unmatched. The CDR3 has 16 residues. Germline lookup yields CDR1 SGHNT and CDR2 YYREEE (reference sequence). CDR3 in DNA: TGTGCCAGCAGTCCCTCACTACCCCGGGACAGCTATGGCTACACCTTC. It translates to CASSPSLPRDSYGYTF.

The V call is TRBV9, the J call TRBJ1-4, with no clear D. This CDR3 contains 14 residues. Per the germline V gene, CDR1 is SGDLS and CDR2 is YYNGEE. V gave up 0 bases and J gave up 5 bases, with 8 bases separating them. DNA of the CDR3: TGTGCCAGCAGCGTAGGCCTCGAGAATGAAAAACTGTTTTTT. Translating it yields CASSVGLENEKLFF. The entire variable domain, with the rest obtained from reference TRBV9 and TRBJ1-4, is as follows: DSGVTQTPKHLITATGQRVTLRCSPRSGDLSVYWYQQSLDQGLQFLIQYYNGEERAKGNILERFSAQQFPDLHSELNLSSLELGDSALYFCASSVGLENEKLFFGSGTQLSVL.

This clone occurred once. V is TRBV5-1 and J is TRBJ2-3, with 8 bases identical to TRBD2. The CDR3 is made up of 16 amino acids. Germline V lookup: CDR1 SGHRS, CDR2 YFSETQ. V lost 7 bases and J lost 2; bases outside the gene matches: 12. The DNA of the CDR3 is TGCGCCAGCGCGTTCCGGGGCGGGGGGAACACAGATACGCAGTATTTT. Encoded protein: CASAFRGGGNTDTQYF. Based on the CDR3 plus reference TRBV5-1 and TRBJ2-3, the full variable domain is KAGVTQTPRYLIKTRGQQVTLSCSPISGHRSVSWYQQTPGQGLQFLFEYFSETQRNKGNFPGRFSGRQFSNSRSEMNVSTLELGDSALYLCASAFRGGGNTDTQYFGPGTRLTVL.

This clone was observed a handful of times. The genes are TRBV18 and TRBJ1-3; TRBD1 aligns across 7 bases. This CDR3 is built from 16 residues. The junction had 13 bases not matched to a gene; V was cut back by 8 bases and J by 3 bases. Germline-derived CDR1 and CDR2 are KGHSH and LQKENI. CDR3 in DNA: TGTGCCAGCAGCCTCACAGGGGCTTATGGTGGAAACACCATATATTTT. Translation: CASSLTGAYGGNTIYF.

The V and J genes are TRBV7-9 and TRBJ2-1, with D perhaps matching TRBD2 (5 bases). The CDR3 has 11 residues. Trimming shortened V by 7 bases and J by 9 bases, and 10 bases separated the two germline ends. The germline V gene encodes CDR1 SEHNR and CDR2 FQNEAQ (reference sequence). Here the CDR3 reads CASTSSGEQFF. Written as DNA, the CDR3 is TGTGCCAGCACTAGCTCGGGTGAGCAGTTCTTC.

This chain joins TRBV30 and TRBJ1-1; no firm D call. Germline V gene sequence: CDR1 GTSNPN, CDR2 SVGIG (reference sequence). V gave up 4 bases and J gave up 0 bases, with 15 bases separating them. This CDR3 has 15 residues. The CDR3 sequence is CAWNSQHLMNTEAFF. Here the CDR3 DNA reads TGTGCCTGGAACAGCCAGCACCTCATGAACACTGAAGCTTTCTTT.

This chain uses TRBV5-1 with TRBJ2-3, with TRBD2 as a possible D gene (7 bases). Germline lookup yields CDR1 SGHRS and CDR2 YFSETQ. This CDR3 region has 13 residues. Trimming pared 10 bases from V and 6 bases from J, leaving 18 bases between. CDR3 bases: TGCGCCTCTTCGACGGGGGGCGCGGATACGCAGTATTTT. Amino acids: CASSTGGADTQYF. The full variable domain, in which reference TRBV5-1 and TRBJ2-3 provide the parts outside the CDR3, is KAGVTQTPRYLIKTRGQQVTLSCSPISGHRSVSWYQQTPGQGLQFLFEYFSETQRNKGNFPGRFSGRQFSNSRSEMNVSTLELGDSALYLCASSTGGADTQYFGPGTRLTVL.

CDR3 sequence (DNA): TGTGCCAGCAGTGAAGGACCTACAGGGGGCGGTGGCACTGAAGCTTTCTTT. It specifies CASSEGPTGGGGTEAFF. V and J are TRBV2 and TRBJ1-1, with TRBD1 matching over 9 bases. The germline V gene encodes CDR1 SNHLY and CDR2 FYNNEI. V gave up 1 base and J gave up 4 bases; unmatched junction bases: 10. The CDR3 sequence is 17 residues long.

The chain uses TRBV19 and TRBJ1-1, with D possibly matching TRBD1 (5 bases). V dropped 4 bases and J dropped 8 bases, with 14 bases sitting between them. The CDR3 length is 13 residues. Germline V gene sequence: CDR1 LNHDA, CDR2 SQIVND (reference sequence). The DNA for the CDR3 is TGTGCCAGTAGTAAATTTGGGGCAGGGGAAGCTTTCTTT. Translating it yields CASSKFGAGEAFF.

V gene TRBV5-8 combines with J gene TRBJ1-2; tentative D call: TRBD1 (6 bases). The CDR3 consists of 12 residues. Germline values: CDR1 SGHTS, CDR2 YDEGEE. V was shortened by 4 bases and J by 6 bases, with 10 bases between the two germline ends. The CDR3 coding sequence is TGTGCCAGCAGCCAGGGGCTTGATGGCTACACCTTC. Protein: CASSQGLDGYTF.

The J gene is TRBJ1-1, the V gene TRBV5-6; D unresolved. This CDR3 is built from 14 residues. Deletions cut 4 bases from V and 1 base from J, with 11 bases between. The germline gives CDR1 SGHDT, CDR2 YYEEEE. The CDR3 coding sequence is TGTGCCAGCAGCCCTGTCCCGGGGAACACTGAAGCTTTCTTT. Amino acid sequence: CASSPVPGNTEAFF.

V is TRBV30 and J is TRBJ1-6; 8 bases match TRBD1. V lost 8 bases to trimming and J lost 7 bases; unmatched junction nucleotides: 13. The CDR3 is 15 residues long. CDR1 and CDR2 from the germline V gene are GTSNPN and SVGIG (reference sequence). CDR3 coding DNA: TGTGCCGCACAACTACAGGGGGGCTGGAATTCACCCCTCCACTTT. This translates into CAAQLQGGWNSPLHF.

The chain employs TRBV6-5 and TRBJ1-1, with a possible D match to TRBD1 (5 bases). This CDR3 region has 15 residues. V gave up 4 bases and J gave up 3 bases, with 15 bases separating them. CDR1 is MNHEY, CDR2 SVGAGI, per germline. This chain's CDR3 is CASSWAGLEYTEAFF. CDR3 DNA sequence: TGTGCCAGCAGTTGGGCAGGGTTAGAGTACACTGAAGCTTTCTTT.

The count of this clone is one. The J gene is TRBJ1-1, the V gene TRBV3-1 (or the pseudogene TRBV3-2); possibly TRBD1 for D (5 bases). V was shortened by 3 bases and J by 1 base, with 9 bases between the two germline ends. This CDR3 is 14 amino acids long. Germline-derived CDR1 and CDR2 are LGHDT and YNNKEL (reference sequence). The CDR3 is CASSQLQENTEAFF. The CDR3 coding sequence is TGTGCCAGCAGCCAGTTACAGGAGAACACTGAAGCTTTCTTT.

V usage is TRBV18 and J usage is TRBJ1-1; D is possibly TRBD1 (6 bases). Germline CDR1 is KGHSH and CDR2 is LQKENI. The V gene lost 3 bases and the J gene lost 3 bases, with 8 bases spanning the gap. This CDR3 spans 13 amino acids. The CDR3 spells CASSPRQDTEAFF. As DNA, the CDR3 is TGTGCCAGCTCACCTCGACAGGACACTGAAGCTTTCTTT.

V is TRBV27 and J is TRBJ1-1; perhaps TRBD1 as D (6 bases). Germline V gene sequence: CDR1 MNHEY, CDR2 SMNVEV (reference sequence). The CDR3 sequence is 14 residues long. The germline V and J ends were trimmed by 5 bases and 7 bases, with 17 bases remaining between them. In nucleotides, the CDR3 is TGTGCCAGCAGTCCGGGGCAGGGGAAGAGTGAAGCTTTCTTT. It translates to CASSPGQGKSEAFF.

The chain employs TRBV10-2 and TRBJ1-4; 8 bases align to TRBD1. V lost 5 bases to trimming and J lost 6 bases; unmatched junction nucleotides: 2. Germline V gene lookup returns CDR1 WSHSY and CDR2 SAAADI. The CDR3 extends over 13 amino acids. The chain's CDR3 is CASSLQGDEKLFF. CDR3 bases: TGCGCCAGCAGTCTACAGGGGGATGAAAAACTGTTTTTT.

The CDR3 region is CSARRDTEAFF. CDR3 DNA: TGCAGTGCTCGCCGGGACACTGAAGCTTTCTTT. The genes are TRBV20-1 and TRBJ1-1; D not certain. Trimming shortened V by 5 bases and J by 3 bases, and 7 bases separated the two germline ends. Germline V lookup: CDR1 DFQATT, CDR2 SNEGSKA (reference sequence). CDR3 length: 11 amino acids.

The table lists this clone with a count of one. V and J are TRBV5-1 and TRBJ2-3, with 8 bases lining up with TRBD2. Germline V gives CDR1 SGHRS, CDR2 YFSETQ. V gave up 4 bases and J gave up 2 bases; unmatched junction bases: 9. CDR3 size: 16 residues. The CDR3 is CASSGAGGQPTDTQYF. The CDR3 DNA is TGCGCCAGCAGCGGGGCGGGGGGCCAACCCACAGATACGCAGTATTTT.

The chain links TRBV19 to TRBJ1-1, with 10 bases fitting TRBD1. The ends lost 6 bases at V and 1 base at J; junction bases unmatched: 8. Germline CDR1 reads LNHDA; CDR2 reads SQIVND (reference sequence). This CDR3 is built from 16 residues. The CDR3 DNA is TGTGCCAGTAGCCTAGGGGACAGGGGTGGGAACACTGAAGCTTTCTTT. Its protein is CASSLGDRGGNTEAFF.

V is TRBV6-1 and J is TRBJ2-1; TRBD2 agrees at 12 bases. Unmatched junction bases numbered 3, after V lost 2 bases and J lost 7 bases. Germline CDR1 is MNHNS and CDR2 is SASEGT. This CDR3 has 15 residues. DNA for the CDR3: TGTGCCAGCAGTGAACAACTAGCGGGGGGAAATGAGCAGTTCTTC. Translation: CASSEQLAGGNEQFF.

The chain recombines TRBV14 with TRBJ2-1; tentatively, D is TRBD1 (6 bases). CDR1 and CDR2 from the germline V gene are SGHDN and FVKESK. The CDR3 is made up of 12 amino acids. V lost 9 bases and J 5 bases, leaving 11 bases between the germline ends. The CDR3: CASRQVNNEQFF. CDR3 sequence (DNA): TGTGCCAGTAGACAGGTGAACAATGAGCAGTTCTTC.

Turning to this clone: Other DNA sequences in the same sample also yield this CDR3. The V gene is TRBV18, the J gene TRBJ1-5; 10 bases agree with TRBD1. V was clipped by 3 bases and J by 7 bases; unmatched bases: 3. Germline-derived CDR1 and CDR2 are KGHSH and LQKENI. The CDR3 sequence is 14 residues long. The CDR3 loop reads CASSPGQGGQPQHF. CDR3 sequence (DNA): TGTGCCAGCTCACCTGGACAGGGGGGCCAGCCCCAGCATTTT.

The gene calls are TRBV10-3 and TRBJ2-3; 7 bases agree with TRBD1. The CDR3 extends over 15 amino acids. The V segment lost 2 bases and the J segment 0 bases; nucleotides outside the gene matches: 2. Germline V gene lookup returns CDR1 ENHRY and CDR2 SYGVKD. CDR3: CAISEGGQSTDTQYF. The DNA for the CDR3 is TGTGCCATCAGTGAGGGGGGACAGAGCACAGATACGCAGTATTTT.

This clone was seen only once. The chain employs TRBV15 and TRBJ2-5; 13 bases match TRBD2. The trim removed 0 bases at V and 7 bases at J, leaving 11 bases unmatched. CDR1 is LNHNV, CDR2 YYDKDF, per germline (reference sequence). The CDR3 totals 18 residues. Here the CDR3 DNA reads TGTGCCACCAGCAGAGATTATCTGACTAGCGGGGGGTGGGTGACCCAGTACTTC. Amino acids: CATSRDYLTSGGWVTQYF.